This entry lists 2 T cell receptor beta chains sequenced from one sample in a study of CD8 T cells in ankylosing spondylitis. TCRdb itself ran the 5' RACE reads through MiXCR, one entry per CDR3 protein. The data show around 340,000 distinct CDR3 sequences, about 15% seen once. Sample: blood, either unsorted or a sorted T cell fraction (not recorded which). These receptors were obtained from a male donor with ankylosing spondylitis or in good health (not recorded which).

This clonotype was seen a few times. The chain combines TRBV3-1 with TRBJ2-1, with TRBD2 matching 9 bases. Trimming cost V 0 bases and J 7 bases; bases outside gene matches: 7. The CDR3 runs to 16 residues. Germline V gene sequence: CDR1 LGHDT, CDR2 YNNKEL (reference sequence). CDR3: CASSQDHSGGGNEQFF. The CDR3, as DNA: TGTGCCAGCAGCCAAGATCATAGCGGGGGAGGTAATGAGCAGTTCTTC.

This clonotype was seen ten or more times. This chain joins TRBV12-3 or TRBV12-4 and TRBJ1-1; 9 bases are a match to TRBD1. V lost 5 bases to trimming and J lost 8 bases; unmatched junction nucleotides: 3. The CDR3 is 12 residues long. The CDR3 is CASSQGQGEAFF. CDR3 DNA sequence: TGTGCCAGCAGTCAAGGACAGGGGGAAGCTTTCTTT.